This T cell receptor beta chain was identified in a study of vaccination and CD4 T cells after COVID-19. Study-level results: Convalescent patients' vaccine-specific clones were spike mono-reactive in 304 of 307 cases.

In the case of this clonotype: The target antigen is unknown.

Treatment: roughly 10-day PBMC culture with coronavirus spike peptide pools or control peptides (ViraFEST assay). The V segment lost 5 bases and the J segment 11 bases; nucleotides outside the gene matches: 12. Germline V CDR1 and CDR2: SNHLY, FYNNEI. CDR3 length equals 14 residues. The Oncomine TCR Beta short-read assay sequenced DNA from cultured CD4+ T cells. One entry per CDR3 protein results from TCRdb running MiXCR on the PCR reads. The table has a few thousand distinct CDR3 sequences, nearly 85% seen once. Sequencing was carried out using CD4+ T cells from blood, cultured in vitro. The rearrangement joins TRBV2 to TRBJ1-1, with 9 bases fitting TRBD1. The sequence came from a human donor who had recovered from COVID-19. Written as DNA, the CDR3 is TGTGCCAGCAGTCCGTTGGACAGGGGACGATCGGCTTTCTTT. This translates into CASSPLDRGRSAFF.